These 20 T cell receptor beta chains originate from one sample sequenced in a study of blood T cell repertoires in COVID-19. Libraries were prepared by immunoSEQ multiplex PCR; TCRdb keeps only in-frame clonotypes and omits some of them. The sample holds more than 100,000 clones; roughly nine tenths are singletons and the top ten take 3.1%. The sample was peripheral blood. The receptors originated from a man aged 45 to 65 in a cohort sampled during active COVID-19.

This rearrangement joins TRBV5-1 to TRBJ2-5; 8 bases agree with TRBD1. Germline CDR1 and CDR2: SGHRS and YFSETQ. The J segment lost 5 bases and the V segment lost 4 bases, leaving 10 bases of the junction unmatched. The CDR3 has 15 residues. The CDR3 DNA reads TGCGCCAGCAGCCCGACCGGCACAGGGGGGGAGACCCAGTACTTC. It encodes CASSPTGTGGETQYF.

The CDR3 DNA sequence: TGTGCCACCTCACAACCGGGAACCGGTCGTGAAGCTTTCTTT. It translates to CATSQPGTGREAFF. The chain carries TRBV25-1 and TRBJ1-1; D gene unclear. Trimming left V 10 bases short and J 7 bases short, with 22 bases between. CDR3 length equals 14 residues. Germline CDR1 and CDR2: MGHDK and SYGVNS.

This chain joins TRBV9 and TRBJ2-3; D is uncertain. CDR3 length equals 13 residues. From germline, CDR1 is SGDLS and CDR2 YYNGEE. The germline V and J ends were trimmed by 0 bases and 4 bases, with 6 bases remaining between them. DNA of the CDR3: TGTGCCAGCAGCGTAGGGGCAGCAGATACGCAGTATTTT. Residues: CASSVGAADTQYF.

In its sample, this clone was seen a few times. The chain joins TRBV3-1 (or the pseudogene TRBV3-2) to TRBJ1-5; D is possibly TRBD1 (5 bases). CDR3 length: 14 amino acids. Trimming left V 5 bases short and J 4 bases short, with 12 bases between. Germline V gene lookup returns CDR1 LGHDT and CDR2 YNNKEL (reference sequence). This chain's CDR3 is CASSSYGGNQPQHF. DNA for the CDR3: TGTGCCAGCAGCTCCTACGGGGGAAATCAGCCCCAGCATTTT.

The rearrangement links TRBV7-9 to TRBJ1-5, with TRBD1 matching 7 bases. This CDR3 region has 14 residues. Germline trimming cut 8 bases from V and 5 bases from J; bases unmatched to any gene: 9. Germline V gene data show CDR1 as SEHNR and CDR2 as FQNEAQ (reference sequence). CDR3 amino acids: CASGQPGGDQPQHF. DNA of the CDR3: TGTGCCAGCGGCCAACCAGGGGGAGATCAGCCCCAGCATTTT.

This CDR3 reads CASSQTPGLAGGQDHKQFF. CDR3 in DNA: TGTGCCAGCAGCCAAACTCCGGGACTAGCGGGGGGCCAGGACCACAAGCAGTTCTTC. This chain connects TRBV4-2 to TRBJ2-1; 15 bases map to TRBD2. Germline values: CDR1 LGHNA, CDR2 YNFKEQ. V lost 2 bases, J lost 11 bases, and 16 bases stayed unmatched. The CDR3 contains 19 residues.

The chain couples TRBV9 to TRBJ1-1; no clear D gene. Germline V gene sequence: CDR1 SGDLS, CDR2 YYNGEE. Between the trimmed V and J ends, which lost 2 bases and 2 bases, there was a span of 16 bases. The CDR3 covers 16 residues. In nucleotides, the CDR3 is TGTGCCAGCAGCGTTCGAGGGTGGCCCCGAAACACTGAAGCTTTCTTT. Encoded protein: CASSVRGWPRNTEAFF.

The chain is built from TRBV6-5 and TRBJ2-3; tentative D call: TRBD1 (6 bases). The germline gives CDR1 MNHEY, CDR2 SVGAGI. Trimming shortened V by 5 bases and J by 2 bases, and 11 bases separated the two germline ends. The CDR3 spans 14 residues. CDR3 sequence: CASSQGTYTDTQYF. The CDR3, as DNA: TGTGCCAGCAGTCAGGGGACGTACACAGATACGCAGTATTTT.

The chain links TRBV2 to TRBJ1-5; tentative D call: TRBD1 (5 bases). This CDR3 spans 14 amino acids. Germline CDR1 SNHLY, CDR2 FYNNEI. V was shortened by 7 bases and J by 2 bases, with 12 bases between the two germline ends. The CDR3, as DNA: TGTGCCAGCATGGGGACTAAGGGCAATCAGCCCCAGCATTTT. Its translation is CASMGTKGNQPQHF. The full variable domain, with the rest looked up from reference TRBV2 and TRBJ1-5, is EPEVTQTPSHQVTQMGQEVILRCVPISNHLYFYWYRQILGQKVEFLVSFYNNEISEKSEIFDDQFSVERPDGSNFTLKIRSTKLEDSAMYFCASMGTKGNQPQHFGDGTRLSIL.

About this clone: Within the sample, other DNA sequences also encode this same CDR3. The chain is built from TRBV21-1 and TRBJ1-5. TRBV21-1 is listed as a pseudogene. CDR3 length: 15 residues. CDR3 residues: CASGLSVEPNQPQHF. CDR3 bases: TGTGCCAGCGGACTAAGCGTCGAGCCCAATCAGCCCCAACATTTT.

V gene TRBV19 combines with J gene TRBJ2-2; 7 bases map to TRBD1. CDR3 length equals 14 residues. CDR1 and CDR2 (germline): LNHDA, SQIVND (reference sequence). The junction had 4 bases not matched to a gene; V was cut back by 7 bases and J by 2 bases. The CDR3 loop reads CASKGQINTGELFF. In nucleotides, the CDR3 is TGTGCCAGTAAGGGACAGATAAACACCGGGGAGCTGTTTTTT.

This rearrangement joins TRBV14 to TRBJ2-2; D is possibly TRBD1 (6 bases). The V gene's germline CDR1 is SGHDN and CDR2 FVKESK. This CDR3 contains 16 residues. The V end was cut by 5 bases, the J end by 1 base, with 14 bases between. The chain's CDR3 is CASSKPTGRNTGELFF. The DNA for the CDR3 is TGTGCCAGCAGCAAACCCACAGGGAGGAACACCGGGGAGCTGTTTTTT.

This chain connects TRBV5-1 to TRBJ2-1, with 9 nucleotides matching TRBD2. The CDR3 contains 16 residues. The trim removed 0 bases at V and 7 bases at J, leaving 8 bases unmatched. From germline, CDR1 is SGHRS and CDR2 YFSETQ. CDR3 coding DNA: TGCGCCAGCAGCTTGGTAGGCGGGGGGGCTTTAAATGAGCAGTTCTTC. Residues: CASSLVGGGALNEQFF.

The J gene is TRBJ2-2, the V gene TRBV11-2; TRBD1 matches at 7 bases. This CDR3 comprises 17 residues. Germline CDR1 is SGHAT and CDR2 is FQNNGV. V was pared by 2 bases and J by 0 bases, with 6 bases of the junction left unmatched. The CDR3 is CASSLRGQGSNTGELFF. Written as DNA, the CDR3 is TGTGCCAGCAGCTTAAGGGGGCAGGGGTCGAACACCGGGGAGCTGTTTTTT.

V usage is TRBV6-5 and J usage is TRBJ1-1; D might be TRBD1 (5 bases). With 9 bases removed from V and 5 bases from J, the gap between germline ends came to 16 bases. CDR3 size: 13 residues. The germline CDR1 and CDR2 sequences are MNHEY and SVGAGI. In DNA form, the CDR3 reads TGTGCCAGTGCGCAGGGATCTGGGACTGAAGCTTTCTTT. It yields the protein CASAQGSGTEAFF.

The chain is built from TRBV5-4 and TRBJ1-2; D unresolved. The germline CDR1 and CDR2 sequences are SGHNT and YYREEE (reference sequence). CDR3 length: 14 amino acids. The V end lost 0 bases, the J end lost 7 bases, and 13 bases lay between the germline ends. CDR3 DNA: TGTGCCAGCAGCTTGGTGGGCATGGTTGGTGGCTACACCTTC. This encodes CASSLVGMVGGYTF.

DNA for the CDR3: TGTGCCAGCAGCTTAGTTATAGCGGGGGGCTTTGATCTGTATTTT. This translates into CASSLVIAGGFDLYF. The chain joins TRBV7-2 to TRBJ2-3, with 10 bases matching TRBD2. Trimming cost V 1 base and J 14 bases; bases outside gene matches: 12. This CDR3 spans 15 amino acids. Germline CDR1 and CDR2: SGHTA and FQGNSA. The variable domain in full, with the rest retrieved from reference TRBV7-2 and TRBJ2-3, is GAGVSQSPSNKVTEKGKDVELRCDPISGHTALYWYRQSLGQGLEFLIYFQGNSAPDKSGLPSDRFSAERTGGSVSTLTIQRTQQEDSAVYLCASSLVIAGGFDLYFGPGTRLTVL.

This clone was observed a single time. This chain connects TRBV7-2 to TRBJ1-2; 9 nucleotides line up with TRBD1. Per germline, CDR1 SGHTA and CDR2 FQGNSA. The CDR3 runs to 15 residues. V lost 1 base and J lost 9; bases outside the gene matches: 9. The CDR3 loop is CASSLDMGQGRSYTF. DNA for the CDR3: TGTGCCAGCAGCTTAGACATGGGACAGGGTAGAAGCTACACCTTC.

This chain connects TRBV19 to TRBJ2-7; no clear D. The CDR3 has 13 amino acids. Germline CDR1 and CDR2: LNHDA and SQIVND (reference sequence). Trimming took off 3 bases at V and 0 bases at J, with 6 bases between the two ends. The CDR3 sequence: CASSMPSSYEQYF. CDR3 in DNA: TGTGCCAGTAGTATGCCGAGCTCCTACGAGCAGTACTTC.

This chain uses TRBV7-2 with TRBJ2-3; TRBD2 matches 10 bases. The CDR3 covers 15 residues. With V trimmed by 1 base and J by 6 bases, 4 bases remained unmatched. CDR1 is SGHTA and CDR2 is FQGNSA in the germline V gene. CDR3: CASSLEAGGADTQYF. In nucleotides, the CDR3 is TGTGCCAGCAGCTTAGAAGCGGGGGGGGCGGATACGCAGTATTTT. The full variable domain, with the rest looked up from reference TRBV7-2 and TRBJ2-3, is GAGVSQSPSNKVTEKGKDVELRCDPISGHTALYWYRQSLGQGLEFLIYFQGNSAPDKSGLPSDRFSAERTGGSVSTLTIQRTQQEDSAVYLCASSLEAGGADTQYFGPGTRLTVL.